These T cell receptor beta chains were read from a single sample in a study of response to subunit inactivated influenza vaccine. A single record per CDR3 protein comes from TCRdb applying MiXCR to the RT-PCR reads. Altogether fewer than 750,000 distinct CDR3 sequences are present, about 14% being singletons, with the ten largest covering more than 9.5%. The sequences come from PBMCs from blood, collected approximately 13 days after vaccination. The receptors derive from a man aged 50 or older who received an inactivated influenza vaccine. Both conserved end residues are part of each CDR3. A D gene is named only where the DNA matches it firmly. Some rows mark clone size as missing; the rest say once, few, many or name a class of expanded clone.

v_gene: TRBV29-1; d_gene: TRBD1; j_gene: TRBJ2-7; abundance: few; CDR3nt: TGCAGCGTTTCTACCGGGACAGCCTACGAGCAGTACTTC; CDR3aa: CSVSTGTAYEQYF
v_gene: TRBV12-3/TRBV12-4; d_gene: .; j_gene: TRBJ2-6; abundance: .; CDR3nt: TGTGCCAGCAGCCCTAATCCGGCCTCTGGGGCCAACGTCCTGACTTTC; CDR3aa: CASSPNPASGANVLTF
v_gene: TRBV3-1; d_gene: .; j_gene: TRBJ2-1; abundance: few; CDR3nt: TGTGCCAGCAGCCAAGGTCGTGGGAGGTACAGCTCCTACAATGAGCAGTTCTTC; CDR3aa: CASSQGRGRYSSYNEQFF
v_gene: TRBV29-1; d_gene: .; j_gene: TRBJ2-3; abundance: few; CDR3nt: TGCAGCGTTGAGGGCGAGGGCTTCTATACGCAGTATTTT; CDR3aa: CSVEGEGFYTQYF
v_gene: TRBV29-1; d_gene: .; j_gene: TRBJ2-3; abundance: few; CDR3nt: TGCAGCGCCGCGGGCAGGGTCACAGATACGCAGTATTTT; CDR3aa: CSAAGRVTDTQYF
v_gene: TRBV2; d_gene: .; j_gene: TRBJ1-2; abundance: few; CDR3nt: TGTGCCAGCAGTGCCGGGGCCCTCAATGGCTACACCTTC; CDR3aa: CASSAGALNGYTF
v_gene: TRBV10-3; d_gene: .; j_gene: TRBJ2-7; abundance: .; CDR3nt: TGTGCCATCAGTGAGTCGCGGACGGACTCCTACGAGCAGTACTTC; CDR3aa: CAISESRTDSYEQYF
v_gene: TRBV24-1; d_gene: TRBD1; j_gene: TRBJ2-1; abundance: .; CDR3nt: TGTGCCACCAGTGACCGGACAGGGGGCGATGAGCAGTTCTTC; CDR3aa: CATSDRTGGDEQFF
v_gene: TRBV5-5; d_gene: .; j_gene: TRBJ2-5; abundance: .; CDR3nt: TGTGCCAGCAGCTTAACAGGGTTAGGGGCAGAGACCCAGTACTTC; CDR3aa: CASSLTGLGAETQYF
v_gene: TRBV14; d_gene: TRBD1; j_gene: TRBJ1-1; abundance: .; CDR3nt: TGTGCCAGCAGCCAAACCCGGGACAGGGGAGCTTTCTTT; CDR3aa: CASSQTRDRGAFF
v_gene: TRBV6-2/TRBV6-3; d_gene: .; j_gene: TRBJ1-5; abundance: .; CDR3nt: TGTGCCAGCAGTTACTCGATAATACAGGGCGCCCGGAATCAGCCCCAGCATTTT; CDR3aa: CASSYSIIQGARNQPQHF
v_gene: TRBV2; d_gene: .; j_gene: TRBJ2-5; abundance: few; CDR3nt: TGTGCCAGCAGGGAAGTAGACATCGGGACGCTGCAAGAGACCCAGTACTTC; CDR3aa: CASREVDIGTLQETQYF
v_gene: TRBV20-1; d_gene: .; j_gene: TRBJ2-7; abundance: few; CDR3nt: TGCAGTGCTAGAGGGACTACCGCCTACGAGCAGTACTTC; CDR3aa: CSARGTTAYEQYF
v_gene: TRBV12-3/TRBV12-4; d_gene: .; j_gene: TRBJ2-3; abundance: many; CDR3nt: TGTGCCAGCAGTTTCCGAGGGGTGCGGACAGATACGCAGTATTTT; CDR3aa: CASSFRGVRTDTQYF
v_gene: TRBV7-9; d_gene: .; j_gene: TRBJ1-2; abundance: few; CDR3nt: TGTGCCAGCAGCCCGGGACCGCGTCTAATCTATGGCTACACCTTC; CDR3aa: CASSPGPRLIYGYTF
v_gene: TRBV5-1; d_gene: .; j_gene: TRBJ2-1; abundance: .; CDR3nt: TGCGCCAGCAGCTTAAAGGCGCGGTCGGCGGGAGAGCAGTTCTTC; CDR3aa: CASSLKARSAGEQFF
v_gene: TRBV4-2; d_gene: .; j_gene: TRBJ2-2; abundance: few; CDR3nt: TGTGCCAGCAGCCAAGTCACTACGAACACCGGGGAGCTGTTTTTT; CDR3aa: CASSQVTTNTGELFF
v_gene: TRBV21-1; d_gene: .; j_gene: TRBJ1-1; abundance: .; CDR3nt: TGTGCCAGCAGCAAAGGTTTGACAGGGGGCCTGCGGACTGAAGCTTTCTTT; CDR3aa: CASSKGLTGGLRTEAFF
v_gene: TRBV5-1; d_gene: .; j_gene: TRBJ2-1; abundance: .; CDR3nt: TGCGCCAGCAGCTTGAAAAGCCCAGATGAGCAGTTCTTC; CDR3aa: CASSLKSPDEQFF
v_gene: TRBV3-1; d_gene: TRBD1; j_gene: TRBJ1-2; abundance: .; CDR3nt: TGTGCCAGCAGCCAAGGGACAGGGGGAGGCTACACCTTC; CDR3aa: CASSQGTGGGYTF
v_gene: TRBV5-1; d_gene: .; j_gene: TRBJ2-5; abundance: few; CDR3nt: TGCGCCAGCAGCTTGGTCGCAGGGACAGAGACCCAGTACTTC; CDR3aa: CASSLVAGTETQYF
v_gene: TRBV6-1; d_gene: .; j_gene: TRBJ1-1; abundance: few; CDR3nt: TGTGCCAGCAGTCCAGGACAGTCCTCAAGCAGGGCTTTCTTT; CDR3aa: CASSPGQSSSRAFF
v_gene: TRBV28; d_gene: TRBD1; j_gene: TRBJ1-6; abundance: .; CDR3nt: TGTGCCAGCCTTGTGACAGGGGGTTCACCCCTCCACTTT; CDR3aa: CASLVTGGSPLHF
v_gene: TRBV4-3; d_gene: .; j_gene: TRBJ1-6; abundance: .; CDR3nt: TGCGCCAGCAGCCAAGATGCCCAGTATTATAATTCACCCCTCCACTTT; CDR3aa: CASSQDAQYYNSPLHF
v_gene: TRBV11-2; d_gene: .; j_gene: TRBJ2-1; abundance: .; CDR3nt: TGTGCCAGCAGGCAACGGGGGCCCAATGAGCAGTTCTTC; CDR3aa: CASRQRGPNEQFF
v_gene: TRBV5-1; d_gene: .; j_gene: TRBJ2-1; abundance: few; CDR3nt: TGCGCCAGCAGCTTGAAGGGGGATGAGCAGTTCTTC; CDR3aa: CASSLKGDEQFF
v_gene: TRBV12-3/TRBV12-4; d_gene: TRBD1; j_gene: TRBJ2-2; abundance: .; CDR3nt: TGTGCCAGCACAGGTCGGGACAGGGGGAACACCGGGGAGCTGTTTTTT; CDR3aa: CASTGRDRGNTGELFF
v_gene: TRBV29-1; d_gene: .; j_gene: TRBJ2-2; abundance: .; CDR3nt: TGCAGCGTTGTAACAGAGTCCGGGGAGCTGTTTTTT; CDR3aa: CSVVTESGELFF
v_gene: TRBV15; d_gene: TRBD2; j_gene: TRBJ2-7; abundance: .; CDR3nt: TGTGCCACCAGCAAAGAGGGACTAGCGGGGGGGCCTTACGAGCAGTACTTC; CDR3aa: CATSKEGLAGGPYEQYF
v_gene: TRBV20-1; d_gene: TRBD1; j_gene: TRBJ1-2; abundance: few; CDR3nt: TGCAGTGCTACCGGGACAGGGTCCTATGGCTACACCTTC; CDR3aa: CSATGTGSYGYTF
v_gene: TRBV3-1; d_gene: TRBD1; j_gene: TRBJ2-7; abundance: .; CDR3nt: TGTGCAAGCAGCGAGTCTGGACAGGGGGTCTACGAGCAGTACTTC; CDR3aa: CASSESGQGVYEQYF
v_gene: TRBV11-2; d_gene: .; j_gene: TRBJ2-3; abundance: many; CDR3nt: TGTGCCAGCAGCTTAGACCAGATCAGGGACTTCTGGACAGATACGCAGTATTTT; CDR3aa: CASSLDQIRDFWTDTQYF
v_gene: TRBV18; d_gene: TRBD1; j_gene: TRBJ1-1; abundance: .; CDR3nt: TGTGCCAGCTCACCTACAGGGGCGAGGGATGGTTTCTTT; CDR3aa: CASSPTGARDGFF
v_gene: TRBV3-1; d_gene: .; j_gene: TRBJ2-7; abundance: .; CDR3nt: TGTGCCAGCAGCCAAGATGGAGTAGGGCCCCGCAGCTCCTACGAGCAGTACTTC; CDR3aa: CASSQDGVGPRSSYEQYF
v_gene: TRBV29-1; d_gene: .; j_gene: TRBJ1-2; abundance: .; CDR3nt: TGCAGCGCTGAGCGGGGGGCCTATGGCTACACCTTC; CDR3aa: CSAERGAYGYTF
v_gene: TRBV10-3; d_gene: .; j_gene: TRBJ2-5; abundance: .; CDR3nt: TGTGCCATCAGTGAGCCCCAAGAGACCCAGTACTTC; CDR3aa: CAISEPQETQYF
v_gene: TRBV28; d_gene: .; j_gene: TRBJ2-7; abundance: .; CDR3nt: TGTGCCAGCAGCGGGGTCCCCTCCTACGAGCAGTACTTC; CDR3aa: CASSGVPSYEQYF
v_gene: TRBV24-1; d_gene: .; j_gene: TRBJ2-2; abundance: few; CDR3nt: TGTGCCACCAGTTGGGGGCCCGGGGAGCTGTTTTTT; CDR3aa: CATSWGPGELFF